This T cell receptor (beta chain) was observed in a study of T-cell reconstitution after alpha-beta-depleted transplantation in children. V was cut by 6 bases and J by 7 bases, with 13 bases left in between. Germline V CDR1 and CDR2: DFQATT, SNEGSKA (reference sequence). CDR3 length equals 11 residues. There are many counts of this clonotype. Construction of the TCRbeta library involved unique molecular identifiers. From the PCR reads, TCRdb called clonotypes with MiXCR, one entry per CDR3 protein. The table includes under 850,000 distinct CDR3 sequences, about an eighth detected once. Specimen: PBMCs, collected before TCRalphabeta/CD19-depleted stem cell transplant. V gene TRBV20-1 combines with J gene TRBJ2-7; D not resolved. The origin of this receptor is a girl aged 2-9 years with congenital amegakaryocytic thrombocytopenia, due to receive a stem cell transplant. The CDR3 bases are TGCAGTGCGCATCTCCAGGCGGAGCAGTACTTC. It translates to CSAHLQAEQYF.